The 10 T cell receptor beta chains presented below share a single source sample, sequenced in a study of vaccination effects on CD4 cells after COVID-19. Method: immunoSEQ multiplex PCR; TCRdb's copy keeps in-frame clones and lacks some. This table has 15,000 to 20,000 clones, 70% to 75% appearing once. These receptors lack a known antigen. ViraFEST assay sequencing came after antigen-specific CD4+ T cells were expanded with viral peptide pools. Culture lasted roughly 9 days before CD4+ T cell isolation. The person had PCR-confirmed SARS-CoV-2 infection between March and December 2020. The sample was CD4+ T cells from PBMCs cultured with SARS-CoV-2 spike peptides, taken before COVID-19 vaccination. The receptors derive from a human donor who had a prior SARS-CoV-2 infection.

The chain is built from TRBV19 and TRBJ2-3; either TRBD1 or TRBD2 may fit D (5 bases each). CDR1 and CDR2 from the germline V gene are LNHDA and SQIVND (reference sequence). The CDR3 consists of 15 residues. Trimming took 4 bases from V and 0 from J, leaving 11 bases between them. The CDR3 sequence is CASSRWGLSTDTQYF. The CDR3 DNA is TGTGCCAGTAGTAGGTGGGGGTTAAGCACAGATACGCAGTATTTT.

The J gene is TRBJ2-7, the V gene TRBV27, with 9 bases matching TRBD2. From germline, CDR1 is MNHEY and CDR2 SMNVEV (reference sequence). The J segment lost 7 bases and the V segment lost 2 bases, leaving 9 bases of the junction unmatched. This CDR3 has 15 amino acids. The chain's CDR3 is CASSLILAGMGEQYF. The CDR3 nucleotides are TGTGCCAGCAGTTTAATTCTAGCGGGAATGGGTGAGCAGTACTTC.

Remarks on this clone: Relative to the germline gene, one junction end is altered; a read error may explain this. The rearrangement joins TRBV7-7 to TRBJ2-1, with 8 bases matching TRBD2. CDR1 and CDR2 (germline): SSHAT, FNYEAQ (reference sequence). The CDR3 spans 15 residues. The CDR3 loop reads CASSLMAGGYNEQFF. Here the CDR3 DNA reads TGTGCTAGCAGCTTGATGGCGGGAGGCTACAATGAGCAGTTCTTC.

The chain is built from TRBV2 and TRBJ1-1; no reliable D call. There are 13 residues in the CDR3. Germline loops: CDR1 SNHLY, CDR2 FYNNEI. V lost 9 bases and J lost 1, with 12 bases in between. In nucleotides, the CDR3 is TGTGCCAGTTCAGCGGGCGAGAACACTGAAGCTTTCTTT. Protein: CASSAGENTEAFF.

The rearrangement joins TRBV2 to TRBJ2-5, with no clear D. CDR1 and CDR2 from the germline V gene are SNHLY and FYNNEI. The CDR3 sequence is 13 residues long. Trimming took off 7 bases at V and 7 bases at J, with 16 bases between the two ends. The CDR3 DNA reads as TGTGCCAGCAAGTCGACTTCGACGGGGACCCAGTACTTC. Protein sequence: CASKSTSTGTQYF.

The chain joins TRBV5-1 to TRBJ2-7; D is possibly TRBD1 (6 bases). Germline CDR1 and CDR2: SGHRS and YFSETQ. The CDR3 length is 15 residues. V lost 4 bases, J lost 7 bases, and 21 bases lay in between. DNA for the CDR3: TGCGCCAGCAGCACTGGGACAAGCCGGGCAGGGGAGCAGTACTTC. Amino acids: CASSTGTSRAGEQYF.

The chain has TRBV18 and TRBJ2-5; 8 nucleotides match TRBD1. V shed 3 bases, J shed 4 bases, and the junction held 10 bases outside the gene matches. The CDR3 has 16 residues. Germline CDR1 is KGHSH and CDR2 is LQKENI. CDR3 nucleotides: TGTGCCAGCTCACCTAGACAGGGGAGTTTGGTAGAGACCCAGTACTTC. Its translation: CASSPRQGSLVETQYF.

V is TRBV10-3 and J is TRBJ2-7, with 9 bases fitting TRBD2. The germline V gene has CDR1 ENHRY and CDR2 SYGVKD. The CDR3 has 16 residues. With V trimmed by 0 bases and J by 3 bases, 6 bases remained unmatched. CDR3 sequence reads: CAISESTAGGGYEQYF. In nucleotides, the CDR3 is TGTGCCATCAGTGAGTCGACGGCGGGAGGGGGCTACGAGCAGTACTTC.

This sequence joins TRBV7-3 and TRBJ1-1; D is uncertain. V gave up 3 bases and J gave up 5 bases, with 10 bases separating them. Germline V gene lookup returns CDR1 SGHTA and CDR2 FQGTGA. This CDR3 region has 13 residues. This CDR3 is CASSLFTGTEAFF. The CDR3 bases are TGTGCCAGCAGCTTGTTTACCGGAACTGAAGCTTTCTTT.

The V gene is TRBV19, the J gene TRBJ2-1; 12 bases fit TRBD2. This CDR3 contains 15 residues. The germline V gene has CDR1 LNHDA and CDR2 SQIVND (reference sequence). V was pared by 8 bases and J by 2 bases, with 4 bases of the junction left unmatched. The CDR3 DNA follows: TGTGCCAGTTCACTAGCGGGAGGTACCTACAATGAGCAGTTCTTC. Protein sequence: CASSLAGGTYNEQFF.